What follows are 4 T cell receptor beta chains derived from one specimen sequenced in a study of regulatory T cells in long-lasting Graves disease. CDR3 regions were amplified by Arm-PCR using iRepertoire HTBI primers to build TCR beta libraries. MiXCR, run by TCRdb on the multiplex PCR reads, gives a single entry per CDR3 protein. The table includes 300,000 to 400,000 distinct CDR3 sequences, around 15% detected once. Specified time point: newly diagnosed GD, antithyroid drugs for less than 3 months. From RNA extracted from PBMCs, the TCR library was made. The sequencing used peripheral blood mononuclear cells (PBMCs), collected at new diagnosis, from a patient treated with antithyroid drugs. These receptors all come from a female donor with Graves disease.

This clonotype was observed at least ten times. This rearrangement joins TRBV2 to TRBJ1-2; D not resolved. Trimming took 0 bases from V and 4 from J, leaving 9 bases between them. The CDR3 has 14 residues. Germline lookup yields CDR1 SNHLY and CDR2 FYNNEI. As DNA, the CDR3 is TGTGCCAGCAGTGAAGCGCACAGTGCCTATGGCTACACCTTC. Amino acid sequence: CASSEAHSAYGYTF.

The table lists this clonotype with a few counts. The gene calls are TRBV5-1 and TRBJ2-3; TRBD2 matches at 11 bases. Looked up from germline, CDR1 is SGHRS and CDR2 is YFSETQ. CDR3 length equals 17 residues. With 4 bases clipped from V and 5 bases from J, the junction kept 12 bases outside the gene matches. The CDR3: CASSPVAGGRLEDTQYF. In DNA, the CDR3 is TGCGCCAGCAGCCCTGTAGCGGGAGGGCGCTTGGAAGATACGCAGTATTTT. Variable domain in full (rest from reference TRBV5-1 and TRBJ2-3): KAGVTQTPRYLIKTRGQQVTLSCSPISGHRSVSWYQQTPGQGLQFLFEYFSETQRNKGNFPGRFSGRQFSNSRSEMNVSTLELGDSALYLCASSPVAGGRLEDTQYFGPGTRLTVL.

This clonotype occurred many times. The gene calls are TRBV5-1 and TRBJ2-2; either TRBD1 or TRBD2 may fit D (6 bases each). The CDR3 loop spans 16 amino acids. The V end lost 1 base, the J end lost 5 bases, and 15 bases lay between the germline ends. CDR1 and CDR2 (germline): SGHRS, YFSETQ. The CDR3 nucleotides read TGCGCCAGCAGCTTGAACCGTCAGGGGAGGACCGGGGAGCTGTTTTTT. Protein sequence: CASSLNRQGRTGELFF.

This clonotype was seen at least ten times. The CDR3 DNA is TGTGCCAGCAGTTTATCAGCCGGGTTACGCTCCTACAATGAGCAGTTCTTC. Translating it yields CASSLSAGLRSYNEQFF. The chain links TRBV27 to TRBJ2-1, with D unclear. CDR1 and CDR2 (germline): MNHEY, SMNVEV (reference sequence). V gave up 0 bases and J gave up 0 bases, with 12 bases separating them. The CDR3 loop spans 17 amino acids.